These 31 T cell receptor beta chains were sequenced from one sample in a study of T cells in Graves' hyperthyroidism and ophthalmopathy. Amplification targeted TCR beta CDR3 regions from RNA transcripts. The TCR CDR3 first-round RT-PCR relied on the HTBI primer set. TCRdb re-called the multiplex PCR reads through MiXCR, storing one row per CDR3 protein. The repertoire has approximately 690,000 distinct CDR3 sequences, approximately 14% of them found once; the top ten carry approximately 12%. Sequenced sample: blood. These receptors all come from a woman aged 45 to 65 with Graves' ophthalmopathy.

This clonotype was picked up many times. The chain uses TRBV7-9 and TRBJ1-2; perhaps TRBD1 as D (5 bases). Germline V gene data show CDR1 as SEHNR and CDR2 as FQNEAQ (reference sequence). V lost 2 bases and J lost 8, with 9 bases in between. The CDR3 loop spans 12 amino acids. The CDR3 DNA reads TGTGCCAGCAGCTTAAGGGGAATCGGCTACACCTTC. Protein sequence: CASSLRGIGYTF.

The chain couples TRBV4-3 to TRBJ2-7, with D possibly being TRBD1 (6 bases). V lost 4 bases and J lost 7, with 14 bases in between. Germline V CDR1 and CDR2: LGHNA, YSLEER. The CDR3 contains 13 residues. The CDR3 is CASSRRGSGEQYF. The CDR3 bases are TGCGCCAGCAGCCGCAGGGGCTCGGGGGAGCAGTACTTC.

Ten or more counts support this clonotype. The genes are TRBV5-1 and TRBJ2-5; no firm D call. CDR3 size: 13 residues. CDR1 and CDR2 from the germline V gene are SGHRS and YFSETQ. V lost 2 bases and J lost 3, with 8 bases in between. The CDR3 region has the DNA TGCGCCAGCAGCTTATTAGTAGAAGAGACCCAGTACTTC. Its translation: CASSLLVEETQYF.

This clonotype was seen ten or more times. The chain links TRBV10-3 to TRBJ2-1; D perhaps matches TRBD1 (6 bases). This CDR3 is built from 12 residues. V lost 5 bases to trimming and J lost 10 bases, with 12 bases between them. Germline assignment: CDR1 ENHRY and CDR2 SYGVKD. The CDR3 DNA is TGTGCCATCAGTCCAACAGGGAACGAGCAGTTCTTC. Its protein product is CAISPTGNEQFF.

In DNA, the CDR3 is TGTGCCAGCAGTTTTCTACCAGTCGGACAGACAACGCAGTATTTT. Protein: CASSFLPVGQTTQYF. This sequence joins TRBV6-2 or TRBV6-3 and TRBJ2-3; the D gene is possibly TRBD1 (6 bases). Germline V lookup: CDR1 MNHEY, CDR2 SVGEGT. V lost 4 bases and J 9 bases, leaving 20 bases between the germline ends. This CDR3 comprises 15 residues.

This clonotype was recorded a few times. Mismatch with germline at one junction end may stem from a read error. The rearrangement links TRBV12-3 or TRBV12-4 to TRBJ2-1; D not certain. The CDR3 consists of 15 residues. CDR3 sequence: CTSSEHRRWVDEQFF. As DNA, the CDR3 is TGTACCAGCAGTGAACATAGACGTTGGGTGGATGAGCAGTTCTTC.

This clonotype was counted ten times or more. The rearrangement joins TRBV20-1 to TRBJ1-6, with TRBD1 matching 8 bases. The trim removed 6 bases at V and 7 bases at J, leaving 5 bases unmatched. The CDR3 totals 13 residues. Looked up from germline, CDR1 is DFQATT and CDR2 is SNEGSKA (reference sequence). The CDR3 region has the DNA TGCAGTGCGTGGACAGGGCGGAATTCACCCCTCCACTTT. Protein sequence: CSAWTGRNSPLHF.

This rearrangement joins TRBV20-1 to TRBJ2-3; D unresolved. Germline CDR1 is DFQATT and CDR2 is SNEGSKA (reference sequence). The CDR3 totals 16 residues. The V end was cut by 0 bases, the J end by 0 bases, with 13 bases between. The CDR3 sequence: CSARDSWTQSTDTQYF. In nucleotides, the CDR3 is TGCAGTGCTAGAGATTCTTGGACCCAGAGCACAGATACGCAGTATTTT.

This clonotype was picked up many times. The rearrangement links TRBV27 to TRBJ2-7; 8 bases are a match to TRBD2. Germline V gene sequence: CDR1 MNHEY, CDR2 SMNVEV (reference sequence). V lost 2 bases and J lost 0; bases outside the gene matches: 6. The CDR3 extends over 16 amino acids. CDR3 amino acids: CASSLASGTSSYEQYF. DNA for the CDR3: TGTGCCAGCAGTTTAGCGAGCGGGACTAGCTCCTACGAGCAGTACTTC.

The CDR3 sequence: CASSGPGKYNTEAFF. The CDR3 nucleotides are TGTGCCAGCAGCGGACCAGGCAAATACAACACTGAAGCTTTCTTT. This chain uses TRBV9 with TRBJ1-1; D remains unclear. Deletions cut 3 bases from V and 2 bases from J, with 14 bases between. From germline, CDR1 is SGDLS and CDR2 YYNGEE. This CDR3 spans 15 amino acids.

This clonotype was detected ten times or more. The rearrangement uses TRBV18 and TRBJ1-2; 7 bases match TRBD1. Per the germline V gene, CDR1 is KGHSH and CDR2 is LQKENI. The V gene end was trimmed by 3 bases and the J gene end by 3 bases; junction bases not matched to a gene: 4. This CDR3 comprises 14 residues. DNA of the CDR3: TGTGCCAGCTCACCCGGGACAGACCACTATGGCTACACCTTC. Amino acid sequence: CASSPGTDHYGYTF.

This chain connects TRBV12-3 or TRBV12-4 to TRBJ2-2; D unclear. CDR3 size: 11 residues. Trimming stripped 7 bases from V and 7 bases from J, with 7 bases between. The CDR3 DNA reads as TGTGCCAGCACATCAGTCGGGGAGCTGTTTTTT. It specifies CASTSVGELFF.

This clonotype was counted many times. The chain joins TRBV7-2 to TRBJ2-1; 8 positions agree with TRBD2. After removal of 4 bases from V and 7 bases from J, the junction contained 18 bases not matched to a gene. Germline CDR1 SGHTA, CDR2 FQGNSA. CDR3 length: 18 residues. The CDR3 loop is CASSSPLRLAGLLNEQFF. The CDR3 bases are TGTGCCAGCAGCTCACCCCTGAGGCTAGCGGGCCTATTAAATGAGCAGTTCTTC.

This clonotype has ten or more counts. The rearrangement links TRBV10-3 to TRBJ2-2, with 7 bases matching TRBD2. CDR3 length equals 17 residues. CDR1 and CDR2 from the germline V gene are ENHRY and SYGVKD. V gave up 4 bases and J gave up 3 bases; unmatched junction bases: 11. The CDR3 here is CAISVGGGRGDTGELFF. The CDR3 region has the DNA TGTGCCATCAGTGTAGGCGGCGGGAGAGGCGACACCGGGGAGCTGTTTTTT.

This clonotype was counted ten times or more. CDR3 sequence reads: CSASIAGLNNEQFF. DNA of the CDR3: TGCAGTGCTAGTATAGCGGGCCTAAACAATGAGCAGTTCTTC. The chain combines TRBV20-1 with TRBJ2-1; 7 positions agree with TRBD2. Germline V gene sequence: CDR1 DFQATT, CDR2 SNEGSKA (reference sequence). V shed 3 bases and J 5 bases; nucleotides not matched to a gene: 7. The CDR3 covers 14 residues.

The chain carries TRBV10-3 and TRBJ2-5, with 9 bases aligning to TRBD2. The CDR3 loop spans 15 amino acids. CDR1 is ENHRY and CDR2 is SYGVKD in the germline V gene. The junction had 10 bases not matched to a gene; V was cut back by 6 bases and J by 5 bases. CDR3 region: CAIRRALAGEETQYF. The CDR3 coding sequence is TGTGCCATCAGAAGAGCATTAGCGGGAGAGGAGACCCAGTACTTC.

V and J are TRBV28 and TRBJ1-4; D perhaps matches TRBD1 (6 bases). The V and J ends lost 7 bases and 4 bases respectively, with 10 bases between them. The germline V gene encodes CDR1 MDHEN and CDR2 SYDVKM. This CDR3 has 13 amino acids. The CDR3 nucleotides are TGTGCCAGCATGGGGGGGCTTAATGAAAAACTGTTTTTT. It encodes CASMGGLNEKLFF.

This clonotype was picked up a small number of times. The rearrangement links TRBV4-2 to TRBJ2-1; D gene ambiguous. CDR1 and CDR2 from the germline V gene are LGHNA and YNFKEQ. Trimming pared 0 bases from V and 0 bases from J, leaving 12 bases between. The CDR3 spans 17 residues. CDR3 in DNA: TGTGCCAGCAGCCAAGATCCCCCGGGCAGCTCCTACAATGAGCAGTTCTTC. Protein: CASSQDPPGSSYNEQFF.

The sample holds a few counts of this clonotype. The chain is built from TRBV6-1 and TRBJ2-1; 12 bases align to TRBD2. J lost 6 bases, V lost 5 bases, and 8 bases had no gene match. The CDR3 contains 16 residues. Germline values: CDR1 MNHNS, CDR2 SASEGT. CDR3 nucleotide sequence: TGTGCCAGCAGTTCAGGACTAGCGGGAAGGCGCAATGAGCAGTTCTTC. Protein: CASSSGLAGRRNEQFF.

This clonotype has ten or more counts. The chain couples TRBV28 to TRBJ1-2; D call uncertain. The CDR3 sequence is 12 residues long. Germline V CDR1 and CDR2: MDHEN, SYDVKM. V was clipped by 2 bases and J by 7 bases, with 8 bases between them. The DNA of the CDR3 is TGTGCCAGCAGTTTACGTTTTATTGGCTACACCTTC. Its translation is CASSLRFIGYTF.

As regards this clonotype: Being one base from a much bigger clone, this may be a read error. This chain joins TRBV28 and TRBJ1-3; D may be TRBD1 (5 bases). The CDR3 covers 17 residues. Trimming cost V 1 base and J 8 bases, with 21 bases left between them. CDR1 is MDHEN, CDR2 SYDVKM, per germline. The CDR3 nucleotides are TGTGCCAGCAGTTTATATAAGCCGGGACCAGCAGGAGACACCATATATTTT. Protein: CASSLYKPGPAGDTIYF.

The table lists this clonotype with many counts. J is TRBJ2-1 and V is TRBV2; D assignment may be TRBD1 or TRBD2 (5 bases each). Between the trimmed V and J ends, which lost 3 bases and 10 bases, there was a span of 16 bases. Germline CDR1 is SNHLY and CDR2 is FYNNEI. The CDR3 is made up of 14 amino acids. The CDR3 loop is CASSDRDRNLEQFF. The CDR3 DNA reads TGTGCCAGCAGTGATCGGGACCGTAATCTCGAGCAGTTCTTC.

The CDR3 is CASSQRAGGGSTDTQYF. The CDR3 nucleotides are TGCGCCAGCAGCCAACGGGCCGGGGGGGGGTCCACAGATACGCAGTATTTT. This chain joins TRBV4-3 and TRBJ2-3; TRBD2 agrees at 8 bases. The CDR3 covers 17 residues. The V gene end was trimmed by 2 bases and the J gene end by 2 bases; junction bases not matched to a gene: 9. Germline assignment: CDR1 LGHNA and CDR2 YSLEER.

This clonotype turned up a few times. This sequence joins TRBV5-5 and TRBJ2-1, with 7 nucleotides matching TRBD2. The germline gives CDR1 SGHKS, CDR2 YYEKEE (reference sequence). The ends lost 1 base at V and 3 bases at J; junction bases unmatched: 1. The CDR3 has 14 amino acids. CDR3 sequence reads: CASSLRGDYNEQFF. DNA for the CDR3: TGTGCCAGCAGCTTGCGGGGGGACTACAATGAGCAGTTCTTC.

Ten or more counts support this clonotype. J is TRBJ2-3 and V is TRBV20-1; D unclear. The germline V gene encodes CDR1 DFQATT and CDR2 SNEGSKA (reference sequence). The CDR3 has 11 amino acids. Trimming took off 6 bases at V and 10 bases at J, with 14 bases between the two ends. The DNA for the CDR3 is TGCAGTGCCCCTCTTGGAGCGTCGCAGTATTTT. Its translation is CSAPLGASQYF.

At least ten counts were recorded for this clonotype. In DNA form, the CDR3 reads TGTGCCAGCAAGGAGGACACAGATACGCAGTATTTT. Amino acids: CASKEDTDTQYF. V gene TRBV6-2 or TRBV6-3 combines with J gene TRBJ2-3; D might be TRBD2 (5 bases). The CDR3 runs 12 residues. V lost 7 bases, J lost 2 bases, and 7 bases lay in between. Germline values: CDR1 MNHEY, CDR2 SVGEGT.

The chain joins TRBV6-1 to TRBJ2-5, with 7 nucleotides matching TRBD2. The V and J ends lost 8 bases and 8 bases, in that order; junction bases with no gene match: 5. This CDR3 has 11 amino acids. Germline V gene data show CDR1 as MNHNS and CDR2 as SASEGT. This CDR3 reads CASLRGGTQYF. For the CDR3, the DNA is TGTGCCAGCCTTCGCGGGGGAACCCAGTACTTC.

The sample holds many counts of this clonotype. In DNA, the CDR3 is TGTGCCAGCAGTCGCCGGGACGTCTCCTACAATGAGCAGTTCTTC. Residues: CASSRRDVSYNEQFF. The V gene is TRBV6-2 or TRBV6-3, the J gene TRBJ2-1, with D possibly called TRBD1 or TRBD2 (5 bases each). The CDR3 has 15 amino acids. CDR1 MNHEY and CDR2 SVGEGT come from the germline V gene. V lost 5 bases and J lost 0, with 11 bases in between.

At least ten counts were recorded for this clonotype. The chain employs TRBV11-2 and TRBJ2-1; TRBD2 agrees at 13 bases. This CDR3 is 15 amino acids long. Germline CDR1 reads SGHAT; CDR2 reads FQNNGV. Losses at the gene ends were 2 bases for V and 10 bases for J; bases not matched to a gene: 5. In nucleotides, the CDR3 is TGTGCCAGCAGCTTACGGACTAGCGGGAGTAGAGAGCAGTTCTTC. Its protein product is CASSLRTSGSREQFF.

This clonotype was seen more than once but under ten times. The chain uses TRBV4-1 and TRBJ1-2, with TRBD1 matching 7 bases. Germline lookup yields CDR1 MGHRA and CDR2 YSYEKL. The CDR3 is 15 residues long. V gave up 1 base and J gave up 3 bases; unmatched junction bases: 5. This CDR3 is CASSQGQGKDYGYTF. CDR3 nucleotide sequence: TGCGCCAGCAGCCAAGGACAGGGAAAGGACTATGGCTACACCTTC.

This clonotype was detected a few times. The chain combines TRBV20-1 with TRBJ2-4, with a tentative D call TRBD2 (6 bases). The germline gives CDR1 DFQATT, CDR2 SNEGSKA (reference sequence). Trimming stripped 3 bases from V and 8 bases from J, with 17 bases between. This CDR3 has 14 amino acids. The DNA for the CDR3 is TGCAGTGCTAGGGTGGGAGGAGGATGGGACATTCAGTACTTC. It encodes CSARVGGGWDIQYF.